This T cell receptor (beta chain) was observed in a study of PD-1 blockade in classical Hodgkin lymphoma (dated by TCRdb to 2020 to 2021). Regarding the study in general: Nivolumab dosing was 3 mg/kg intravenously every 2 weeks, continuing until either disease progression or unacceptable toxicity. A peripheral blood immune signature of response to PD-1 blockade in classical Hodgkin lymphoma was defined using TCR beta sequencing and CyTOF.

With regard to this clone: Its antigen has not been determined. No much larger clone is present one base from it, and per-base qualities are unavailable.

Genomic DNA was isolated using the Qiagen DNeasy kit from unsorted PBMCs as well as from negatively selected CD4+ and CD8+ fractions. Using primers that anneal to V and J segments, immunoSEQ multiplex PCR amplified the TCR beta CDR3 regions. A synthetic immune receptor repertoire was used to minimize amplification bias, and any remaining bias was removed computationally after sequencing. The authors' pipeline ran thus. Repertoire diversity was quantified as the Shannon entropy index using custom Python scripts. Unsorted, CD4+ and CD8+ repertoires were analyzed separately, except in combined analyses where CD4+ and CD8+ sequences were merged in silico. A clone was considered expanded if an increase in frequency of at least 2-fold after treatment relative to C1D1 was found, and a pseudocount of 0.5 was applied to clones undetected at baseline. Clones with 0 or 1 copy at C1D1 were classified as singleton clones, and clones with 2 or more copies were classified as non-singleton clones. By matching protein sequences in sorted samples from the same patient, clones expanded in unsorted samples were annotated as CD4+, CD8+ or unknown. Wilcoxon tests were applied to paired samples to test diversity changes from C1D1 to C4D1. Not all clones reach the TCRdb copy of this immuneACCESS table, which keeps in-frame sequences only. Checked studies attribute under half of the gap to unresolved V genes and leave the rest unexplained. V, J and clone size derive from that table, while D and trimming were established from the DNA sequence. The sample records about 9,900 clones, about 93% of which are singletons. The top ten clonotypes cover 13% to 15% of the sample.

CDR1 SEHNR and CDR2 FQNEAQ are derived from the germline V gene (reference sequence). There are 19 amino acids in the CDR3, from cysteine to phenylalanine inclusive. Of the read, only the CDR3 DNA is kept; its 57 bases are in frame from base 1. The V end loses 4 bases and the J end loses 2 bases, and a stretch of 27 bases separates them. Here is what the overall study found, with its caveats: By C4D1, a significant rise was seen in CD4+ TCR diversity but not in CD8+ TCR diversity (p=0.0027 vs p=0.16), and the rise was most apparent among complete responders (p=0.02). Lower diversity was seen in patients whose nivolumab began less than 1 year after ASCT, and these patients were left out of later analyses so that immune reconstitution would not confound the results. Among trial patients, those achieving complete response had baseline diversity similar to that of newly diagnosed patients, while diversity was significantly lower in partial responders and progressors. The study covered only a single clinical trial cohort, and the causes of the repertoire differences, possibly disease activity or prior therapy, were still not defined. Baseline TCR diversity was reported as lower in newly diagnosed patients than in healthy donors, and lower still in relapsed/refractory patients.

This specimen's time point label, per the study, means: cycle 1 day 1 (C1D1), immediately before nivolumab initiation. Every trial patient had relapsed after autologous stem cell transplantation, and cohorts A, B and C differed in prior brentuximab vedotin exposure. The trial cohort was composed of about 60 patients with relapsed/refractory classical Hodgkin lymphoma, for whom complete response, partial response or progressive disease was recorded as best overall response. Single-agent nivolumab was administered to trial patients in the multi-cohort phase II CheckMate 205 trial. An independent review committee assessed best overall response by applying the 2007 International Working Group response criteria. Trial PBMCs were obtained immediately prior to nivolumab initiation (C1D1) and on therapy at cycle 2 day 1 and cycle 4 day 1. After peripheral blood was drawn into 8 mL Vacutainer Cell Preparation Tubes, PBMCs were isolated by centrifugation and then cryopreserved.

The receptor chain draws on TRBV7-9 and TRBJ2-7; no D segment can be confidently identified. The material was peripheral blood mononuclear cells (PBMCs), obtained at baseline. The receptor comes from a human donor with classical Hodgkin lymphoma. In nucleotide form, the sequence is TGTGCCAGCAGCTGGCCTTACGAAGGAAAGGGTGTGGGGACCTACGAGCAGTACTTC. It codes for CASSWPYEGKGVGTYEQYF.